These 20 T cell receptor beta chains share one sample of origin, sequenced in a study of post-analysis software for immune sequencing data. Study findings and constraints: Five TRBV segments, including TRBV5-6, TRBV5-1 and TRBV20-1, were more frequent in patients than controls.

The library was made from cDNA and included unique molecular identifiers. A single record per CDR3 protein comes from TCRdb applying MiXCR to the PCR reads. The repertoire holds about 430,000 distinct CDR3 sequences, with 39% as singletons. Antigens of these TCRs are unknown. Sequences were obtained from blood. The receptors shown here come from a girl aged 2 to 9 with multiple sclerosis.

There are a few counts of this clonotype. V is TRBV28 and J is TRBJ2-5; D gene ambiguous. The DNA end is a closer match to TRBJ2-7, so the J assignment may be wrong. This CDR3 is built from 12 residues. Per the germline V gene, CDR1 is MDHEN and CDR2 is SYDVKM. Written as DNA, the CDR3 is TGTGCCAGCAGTTTTCGCATAACCGAGCAGTACTTC. As protein: CASSFRITEQYF.

V is TRBV7-8 and J is TRBJ2-1; D is possibly TRBD2 (6 bases). The CDR3 spans 19 residues. Germline V gives CDR1 SGHVS, CDR2 FQNEAQ. Trimming shortened V by 5 bases and J by 2 bases, and 25 bases separated the two germline ends. The CDR3 nucleotides read TGTGCCAGCAGCAACCCCCGGGCAGGGTGGGGGGAGACCTACAATGAGCAGTTCTTC. Encoded protein: CASSNPRAGWGETYNEQFF.

V is TRBV6-6 and J is TRBJ2-4; 7 bases line up with TRBD1. Matching the DNA end better, TRBJ2-7 makes the J call doubtful. CDR1 and CDR2 (germline): MNHNY, SVGAGI (reference sequence). CDR3 length equals 15 residues. DNA of the CDR3: TGTGCCAGCAGTTACCGCCCGGGACAGTACGACGAGCAGTACTTC. Its protein is CASSYRPGQYDEQYF.

This clonotype was counted between two and nine times. V usage is TRBV28 and J usage is TRBJ2-1; D unclear. This CDR3 region has 15 residues. CDR1 MDHEN and CDR2 SYDVKM come from the germline V gene. V was trimmed by 3 bases and J by 4 bases, leaving 13 bases between them. The CDR3 region is CASSFPGLLYNEQFF. CDR3 sequence (DNA): TGTGCCAGCAGTTTTCCTGGGCTTTTGTACAATGAGCAGTTCTTC.

This clonotype came up a few times. The rearrangement uses TRBV20-1 and TRBJ2-1, with 9 bases identical to TRBD2. The CDR3 covers 13 residues. V was pared by 2 bases and J by 9 bases, with 5 bases of the junction left unmatched. Germline-derived CDR1 and CDR2 are DFQATT and SNEGSKA (reference sequence). CDR3 region: CSARQREDGEQFF. The CDR3 DNA follows: TGCAGTGCTAGACAGCGGGAGGATGGTGAGCAGTTCTTC.

This clonotype was detected once. The rearrangement uses TRBV27 and TRBJ1-1; D is possibly TRBD1 (5 bases). Germline values: CDR1 MNHEY, CDR2 SMNVEV (reference sequence). The CDR3 length is 12 residues. The ends were cut back, 5 bases at V and 8 bases at J, with 12 bases in the middle. Written as DNA, the CDR3 is TGTGCCAGCAGTCCGGAGGGGCGGGAAGCTTTCTTT. Translated, it gives CASSPEGREAFF.

The chain has TRBV20-1 and TRBJ1-5; TRBD1 agrees at 8 bases. CDR3 size: 14 residues. Losses at the gene ends were 3 bases for V and 3 bases for J; bases not matched to a gene: 4. Germline lookup yields CDR1 DFQATT and CDR2 SNEGSKA (reference sequence). The CDR3 spells CSARRTGFNQPQHF. CDR3 DNA sequence: TGCAGTGCTAGGAGGACAGGGTTCAATCAGCCCCAGCATTTT.

There are a few counts of this clonotype. The chain carries TRBV29-1 and TRBJ2-7; possibly TRBD2 for D (6 bases). CDR1 SQVTM and CDR2 ANQGSEA come from the germline V gene. CDR3 length equals 13 residues. V gave up 3 bases and J gave up 0 bases, with 9 bases separating them. The CDR3 loop is CSVDTTSSYEQYF. Here the CDR3 DNA reads TGCAGCGTTGACACGACTAGCTCCTACGAGCAGTACTTC.

This chain joins TRBV5-1 and TRBJ2-5, with 7 bases lining up with TRBD2. The DNA end lines up better with TRBJ2-7; the J call may be wrong. The CDR3 runs 17 residues. CDR1 and CDR2 from the germline V gene are SGHRS and YFSETQ. The CDR3 DNA is TGCGCCAGCAGCTTGGGTGCGGCGGGAGTCCAACCCTACGAGCAGTACTTC. Protein sequence: CASSLGAAGVQPYEQYF.

This rearrangement joins TRBV29-1 to TRBJ2-4, with TRBD2 matching over 8 bases. CDR3 length equals 15 residues. With 3 bases clipped from V and 13 bases from J, the junction kept 17 bases outside the gene matches. Germline V lookup: CDR1 SQVTM, CDR2 ANQGSEA. This CDR3 is CSVDLASGPSYKQYF. CDR3 bases: TGCAGCGTTGACTTGGCTAGCGGGCCCTCCTACAAGCAGTACTTC.

The CDR3 DNA sequence: TGTGCCAGCAGCCACTCTCAACCGTGGACTAGCGGGAGGGCCGGGGGTCTCCGAAATAATGAGCAGTTCTTC. Protein product: CASSHSQPWTSGRAGGLRNNEQFF. The rearrangement uses TRBV3-1 and TRBJ2-1; 15 bases map to TRBD2. Germline assignment: CDR1 LGHDT and CDR2 YNNKEL (reference sequence). V dropped 3 bases and J dropped 7; count of bases not matched to a gene: 28. This CDR3 contains 24 residues.

V gene TRBV7-2 combines with J gene TRBJ2-3, with 7 bases that match TRBD1. J lost 5 bases, V lost 5 bases, and 7 bases had no gene match. From germline, CDR1 is SGHTA and CDR2 FQGNSA. The CDR3 runs to 14 residues. CDR3 sequence: CASSLGQEVDTQYF. CDR3 DNA: TGTGCCAGCAGCCTTGGACAGGAAGTAGATACGCAGTATTTT.

The chain joins TRBV28 to TRBJ2-1, with D possibly TRBD1 on 5 matching bases. The germline gives CDR1 MDHEN, CDR2 SYDVKM. The CDR3 contains 17 residues. The V end was cut by 3 bases, the J end by 2 bases, with 17 bases between. Here the CDR3 DNA reads TGTGCCAGCAGTTTTCAGCCCGCAGGGTCTCCCTACAATGAGCAGTTCTTC. Its translation is CASSFQPAGSPYNEQFF.

This chain uses TRBV12-3 or TRBV12-4 with TRBJ2-7; 7 positions agree with TRBD1. The CDR3 totals 13 residues. The V and J ends lost 6 bases and 3 bases, in that order; junction bases with no gene match: 5. CDR3 in DNA: TGTGCCAGCAGCCGGGGACAGCACTACGAGCAGTACTTC. It translates to CASSRGQHYEQYF.

There are a few counts of this clonotype. The chain is built from TRBV9 and TRBJ2-7; D may match TRBD1 or TRBD2 (5 bases each). The V gene lost 4 bases and the J gene lost 0 bases, with 11 bases spanning the gap. The CDR3 runs to 14 residues. CDR1 and CDR2 (germline): SGDLS, YYNGEE. Here the CDR3 DNA reads TGTGCCAGCAGCCGGGACCCTAGCTCCTACGAGCAGTACTTC. It yields the protein CASSRDPSSYEQYF.

J is TRBJ2-7 and V is TRBV20-1, with D maybe TRBD1 (6 bases). V dropped 6 bases and J dropped 6 bases, with 18 bases sitting between them. The CDR3 has 13 residues. CDR1 DFQATT and CDR2 SNEGSKA come from the germline V gene (reference sequence). This CDR3 reads CSATRGGTVEQYF. The CDR3 DNA reads as TGCAGTGCCACAAGAGGGGGAACGGTCGAGCAGTACTTC.

The chain employs TRBV20-1 and TRBJ2-7, with D possibly being TRBD2 (5 bases). With 0 bases removed from V and 0 bases from J, the gap between germline ends came to 12 bases. This CDR3 region has 15 residues. In germline, CDR1 is DFQATT, CDR2 SNEGSKA (reference sequence). This chain's CDR3 is CSARDEGRASYEQYF. CDR3 nucleotide sequence: TGCAGTGCTAGAGATGAGGGTCGCGCCTCCTACGAGCAGTACTTC.

This clonotype was detected a few times. V gene TRBV28 combines with J gene TRBJ2-7; 7 bases are a match to TRBD2. Trimming at V came to 7 bases and at J to 5 bases, leaving 11 bases not matched to a gene. CDR1 MDHEN and CDR2 SYDVKM come from the germline V gene. This CDR3 comprises 14 residues. This chain's CDR3 is CASISGDYFDEQYF. In DNA, the CDR3 is TGTGCCAGCATTTCCGGGGACTATTTTGACGAGCAGTACTTC.

The table lists this clonotype with a few counts. V and J are TRBV7-2 and TRBJ1-2; maybe TRBD1 (5 bases). The CDR3 covers 12 residues. CDR1 SGHTA and CDR2 FQGNSA come from the germline V gene. Trimming removed 4 bases from V and 7 bases from J, with 10 bases in between. The CDR3 sequence: CASSSEGFGYTF. The DNA of the CDR3 is TGTGCCAGCAGCTCAGAGGGGTTTGGCTACACCTTC. Supplemented by reference TRBV7-2 and TRBJ1-2, the full variable domain reads GAGVSQSPSNKVTEKGKDVELRCDPISGHTALYWYRQSLGQGLEFLIYFQGNSAPDKSGLPSDRFSAERTGGSVSTLTIQRTQQEDSAVYLCASSSEGFGYTFGSGTRLTVV.

J is TRBJ2-7 and V is TRBV6-5; D is tentatively TRBD1 or TRBD2 (7 bases each). Germline CDR1 MNHEY, CDR2 SVGAGI. The length of the CDR3 is 14 residues. V shed 4 bases and J shed 3 bases, with 13 bases lying between them. The DNA of the CDR3 is TGTGCCAGCAGTTTGCCAGGGGGGGTCTACGAGCAGTACTTC. It specifies CASSLPGGVYEQYF.